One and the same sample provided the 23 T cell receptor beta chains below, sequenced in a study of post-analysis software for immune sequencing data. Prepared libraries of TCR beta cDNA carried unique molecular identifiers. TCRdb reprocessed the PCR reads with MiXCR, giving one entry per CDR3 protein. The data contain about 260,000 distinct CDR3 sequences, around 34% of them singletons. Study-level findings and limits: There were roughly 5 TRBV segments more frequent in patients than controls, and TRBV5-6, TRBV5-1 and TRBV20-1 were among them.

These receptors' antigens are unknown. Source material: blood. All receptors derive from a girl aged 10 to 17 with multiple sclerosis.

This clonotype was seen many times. CDR3 nucleotides: TGTGCCAGCAGCCGGGGACCTAACAATGAGCAGTTCTTC. It translates to CASSRGPNNEQFF. The chain employs TRBV7-9 and TRBJ2-1; either TRBD1 or TRBD2 may fit D (5 bases each). With 5 bases removed from V and 5 bases from J, the gap between germline ends came to 10 bases. The CDR3 extends over 13 amino acids. Germline loops: CDR1 SEHNR, CDR2 FQNEAQ (reference sequence). The full variable domain, rest sourced from reference TRBV7-9 and TRBJ2-1, is DTGVSQNPRHKITKRGQNVTFRCDPISEHNRLYWYRQTLGQGPEFLTYFQNEAQLEKSRLLSDRFSAERPKGSFSTLEIQRTEQGDSAMYLCASSRGPNNEQFFGPGTRLTVL.

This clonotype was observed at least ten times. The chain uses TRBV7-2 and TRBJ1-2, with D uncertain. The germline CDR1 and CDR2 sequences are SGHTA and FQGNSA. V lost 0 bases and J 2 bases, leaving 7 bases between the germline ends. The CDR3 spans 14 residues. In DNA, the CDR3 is TGTGCCAGCAGCTTAGCGCACAGAAACTATGGCTACACCTTC. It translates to CASSLAHRNYGYTF.

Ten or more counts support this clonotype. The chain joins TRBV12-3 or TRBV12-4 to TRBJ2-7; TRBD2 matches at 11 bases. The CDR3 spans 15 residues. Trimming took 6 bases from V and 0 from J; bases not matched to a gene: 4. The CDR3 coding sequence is TGTGCCAGCAGCCTTAGCGGGGGGGCCTCCTACGAGCAGTACTTC. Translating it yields CASSLSGGASYEQYF.

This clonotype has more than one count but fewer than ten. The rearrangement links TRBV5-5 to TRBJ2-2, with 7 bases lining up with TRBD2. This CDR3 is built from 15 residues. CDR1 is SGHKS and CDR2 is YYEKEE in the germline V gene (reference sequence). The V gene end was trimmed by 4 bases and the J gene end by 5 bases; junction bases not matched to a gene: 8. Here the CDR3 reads CASSVEGGATGELFF. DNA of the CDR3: TGTGCCAGCAGCGTGGAGGGAGGGGCAACCGGGGAGCTGTTTTTT.

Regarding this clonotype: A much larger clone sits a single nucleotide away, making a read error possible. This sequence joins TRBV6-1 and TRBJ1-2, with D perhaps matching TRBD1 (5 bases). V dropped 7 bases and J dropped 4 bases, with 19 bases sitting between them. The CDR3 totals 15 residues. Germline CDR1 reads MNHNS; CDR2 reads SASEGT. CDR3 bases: TGTGCCAGCACCGAGGGACGGGGCTCCGGCTATGGCTACACCTTC. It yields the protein CASTEGRGSGYGYTF.

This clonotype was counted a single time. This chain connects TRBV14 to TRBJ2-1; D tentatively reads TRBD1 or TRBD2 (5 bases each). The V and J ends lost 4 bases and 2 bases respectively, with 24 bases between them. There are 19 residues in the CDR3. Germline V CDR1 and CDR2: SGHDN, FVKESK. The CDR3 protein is CASSLPYSSRRGPYNEQFF. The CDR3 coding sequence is TGTGCCAGCAGCCTGCCTTATTCCTCAAGAAGGGGACCCTACAATGAGCAGTTCTTC.

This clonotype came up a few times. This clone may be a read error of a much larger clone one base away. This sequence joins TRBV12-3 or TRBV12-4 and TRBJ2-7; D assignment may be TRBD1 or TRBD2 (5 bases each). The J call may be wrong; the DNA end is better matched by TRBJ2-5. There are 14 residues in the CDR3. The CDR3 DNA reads TGTGCCGGCAGTTTTGGCAGGGACCAGGAGACCCAGTACTTC. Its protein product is CAGSFGRDQETQYF.

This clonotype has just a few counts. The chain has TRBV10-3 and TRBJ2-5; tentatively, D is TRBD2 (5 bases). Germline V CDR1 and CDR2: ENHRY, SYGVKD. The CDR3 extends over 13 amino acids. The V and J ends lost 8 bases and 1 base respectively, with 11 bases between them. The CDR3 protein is CAIAQDFQETQYF. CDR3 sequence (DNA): TGTGCCATCGCGCAGGACTTCCAAGAGACCCAGTACTTC.

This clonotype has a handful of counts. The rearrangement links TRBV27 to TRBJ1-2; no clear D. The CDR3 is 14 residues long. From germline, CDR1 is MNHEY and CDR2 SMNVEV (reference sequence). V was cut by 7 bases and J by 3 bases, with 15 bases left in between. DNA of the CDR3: TGTGCCAGCAAGTCAGTTGGTATGGACTATGGCTACACCTTC. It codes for CASKSVGMDYGYTF.

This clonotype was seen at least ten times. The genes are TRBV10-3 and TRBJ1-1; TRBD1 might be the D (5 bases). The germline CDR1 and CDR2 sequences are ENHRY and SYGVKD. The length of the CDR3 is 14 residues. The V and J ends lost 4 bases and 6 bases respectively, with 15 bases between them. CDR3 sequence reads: CAISARGEVPEAFF. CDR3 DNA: TGTGCCATCAGTGCGCGAGGGGAGGTCCCTGAAGCTTTCTTT.

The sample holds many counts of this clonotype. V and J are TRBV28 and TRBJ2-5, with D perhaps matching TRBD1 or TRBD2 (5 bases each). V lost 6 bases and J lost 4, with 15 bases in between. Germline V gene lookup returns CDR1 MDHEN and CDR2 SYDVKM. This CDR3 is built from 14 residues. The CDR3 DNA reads TGTGCCAGCAGCCCGAGGGGCAATGGAGAGACCCAGTACTTC. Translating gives CASSPRGNGETQYF.

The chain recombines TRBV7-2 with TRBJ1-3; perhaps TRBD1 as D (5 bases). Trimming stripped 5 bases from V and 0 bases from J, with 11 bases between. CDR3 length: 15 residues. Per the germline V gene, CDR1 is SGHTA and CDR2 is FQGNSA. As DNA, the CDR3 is TGTGCCAGCAGCCTTGGGGGATACTCTGGAAACACCATATATTTT. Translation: CASSLGGYSGNTIYF. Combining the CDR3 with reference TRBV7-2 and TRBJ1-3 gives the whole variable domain GAGVSQSPSNKVTEKGKDVELRCDPISGHTALYWYRQSLGQGLEFLIYFQGNSAPDKSGLPSDRFSAERTGGSVSTLTIQRTQQEDSAVYLCASSLGGYSGNTIYFGEGSWLTVV.

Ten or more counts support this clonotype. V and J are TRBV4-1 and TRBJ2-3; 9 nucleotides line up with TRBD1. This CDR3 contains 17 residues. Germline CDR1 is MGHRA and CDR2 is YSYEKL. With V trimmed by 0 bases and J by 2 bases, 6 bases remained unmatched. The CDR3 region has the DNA TGCGCCAGCAGCCAAGAGGCCGGACAGGGGTCCACAGATACGCAGTATTTT. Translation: CASSQEAGQGSTDTQYF.

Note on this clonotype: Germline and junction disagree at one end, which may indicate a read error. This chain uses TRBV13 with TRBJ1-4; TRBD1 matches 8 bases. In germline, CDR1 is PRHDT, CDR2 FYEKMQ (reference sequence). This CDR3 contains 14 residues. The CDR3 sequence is CAGRLQGVNEKLFF. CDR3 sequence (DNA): TGTGCCGGCAGGTTACAGGGGGTTAATGAAAAACTGTTTTTT.

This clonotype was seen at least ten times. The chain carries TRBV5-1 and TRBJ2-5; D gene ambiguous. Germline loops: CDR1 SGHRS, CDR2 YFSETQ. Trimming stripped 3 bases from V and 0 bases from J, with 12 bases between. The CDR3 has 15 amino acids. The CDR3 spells CASSSDGWYQETQYF. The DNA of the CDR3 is TGCGCCAGCAGCTCCGACGGTTGGTACCAAGAGACCCAGTACTTC.

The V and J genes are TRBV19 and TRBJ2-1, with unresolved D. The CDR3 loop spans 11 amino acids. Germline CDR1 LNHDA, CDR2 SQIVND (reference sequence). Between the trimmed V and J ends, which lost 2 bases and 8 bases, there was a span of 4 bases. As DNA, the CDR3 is TGTGCCAGTAGTATAAGCGATGAGCAGTTCTTC. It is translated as CASSISDEQFF.

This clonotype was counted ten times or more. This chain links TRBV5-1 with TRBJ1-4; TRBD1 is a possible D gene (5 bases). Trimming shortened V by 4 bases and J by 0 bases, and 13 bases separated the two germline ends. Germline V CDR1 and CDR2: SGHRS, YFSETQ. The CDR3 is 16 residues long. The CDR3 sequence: CASSPDVGATNEKLFF. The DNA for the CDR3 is TGCGCCAGCAGCCCCGATGTAGGGGCAACTAATGAAAAACTGTTTTTT.

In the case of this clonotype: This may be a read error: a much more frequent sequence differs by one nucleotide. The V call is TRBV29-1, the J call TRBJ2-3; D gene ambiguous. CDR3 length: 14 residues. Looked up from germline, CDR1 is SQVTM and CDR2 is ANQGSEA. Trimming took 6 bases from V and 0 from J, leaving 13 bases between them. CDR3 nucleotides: TGCAGCGTAGGAGCGACCATGAGCACAGATACGCAGTATTTT. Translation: CSVGATMSTDTQYF.

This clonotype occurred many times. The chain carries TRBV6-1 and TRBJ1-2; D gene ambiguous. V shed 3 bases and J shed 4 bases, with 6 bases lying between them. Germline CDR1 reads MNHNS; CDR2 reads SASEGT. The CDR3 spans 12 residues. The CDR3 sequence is CASSEDSYGYTF. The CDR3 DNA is TGTGCCAGCAGTGAGGATTCCTATGGCTACACCTTC.

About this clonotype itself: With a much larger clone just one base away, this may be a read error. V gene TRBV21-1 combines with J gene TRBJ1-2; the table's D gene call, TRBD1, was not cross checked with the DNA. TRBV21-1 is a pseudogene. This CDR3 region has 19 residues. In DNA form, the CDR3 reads TGTGCCAGCAGCAAAGGGTTGGAGGGACACCGATCTCCCGACTATGGCTACACCTTC. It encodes CASSKGLEGHRSPDYGYTF.

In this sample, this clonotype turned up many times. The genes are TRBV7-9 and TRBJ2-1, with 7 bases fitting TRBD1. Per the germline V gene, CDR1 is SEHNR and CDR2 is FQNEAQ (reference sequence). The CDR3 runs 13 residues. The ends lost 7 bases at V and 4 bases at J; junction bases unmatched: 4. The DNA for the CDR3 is TGTGCCAGCAACTCGGGACAGTACAATGAGCAGTTCTTC. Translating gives CASNSGQYNEQFF.

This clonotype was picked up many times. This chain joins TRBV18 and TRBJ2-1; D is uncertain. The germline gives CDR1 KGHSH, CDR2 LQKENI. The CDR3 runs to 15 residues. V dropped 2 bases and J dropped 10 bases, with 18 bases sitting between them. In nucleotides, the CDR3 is TGTGCCAGCTCACCAGAAATCATATCGGGTGTGGAGCAGTTCTTC. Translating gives CASSPEIISGVEQFF. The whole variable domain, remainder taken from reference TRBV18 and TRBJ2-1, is NAGVMQNPRHLVRRRGQEARLRCSPMKGHSHVYWYRQLPEEGLKFMVYLQKENIIDESGMPKERFSAEFPKEGPSILRIQQVVRGDSAAYFCASSPEIISGVEQFFGPGTRLTVL.

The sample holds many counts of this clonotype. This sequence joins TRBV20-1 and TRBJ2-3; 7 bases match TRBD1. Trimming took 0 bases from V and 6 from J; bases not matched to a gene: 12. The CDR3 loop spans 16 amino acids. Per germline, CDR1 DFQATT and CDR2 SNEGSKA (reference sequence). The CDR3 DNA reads TGCAGTGCTAGAGAGGCACAGGGGAAGAATATGGATACGCAGTATTTT. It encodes CSAREAQGKNMDTQYF.